The 3 T cell receptor beta chains below were found in one sample sequenced in a study of Ad26.COV2.S vaccination and SARS-CoV-2 variants. Only in-frame clones appear in the TCRdb table, and some are missing; sequencing was by immunoSEQ multiplex PCR. The profile shows about 440,000 clones, less than 95% of them singletons. The treatment is: over 15 received Ad26.COV2.S at low or high dose, single or two shots; roughly five received placebo; per-sample allocation not given. On day 63 after the first injection, vaccine and placebo recipients gave samples. Sequenced here: peripheral blood, sampled in a trial of Ad26.COV2.S vaccine versus placebo. These receptors were obtained from a person aged 18 to 65 who received the Ad26.COV2.S COVID-19 vaccine or a placebo.

The chain carries TRBV6-5 and TRBJ1-5; possible D gene TRBD1, 6 bases. Trimming cost V 6 bases and J 5 bases, with 14 bases left between them. CDR1 is MNHEY and CDR2 is SVGAGI in the germline V gene. This CDR3 comprises 14 residues. The DNA for the CDR3 is TGTGCCAGCAGCGAGACAGGTAGACATCAGCCCCAGCATTTT. Protein product: CASSETGRHQPQHF.

V is TRBV24-1 and J is TRBJ2-5, with a weak D call TRBD2 (5 bases). CDR3 length: 15 amino acids. Deletions cut 3 bases from V and 1 base from J, with 11 bases between. Germline CDR1 KGHDR, CDR2 SFDVKD. CDR3 DNA sequence: TGTGCCACCAGTGATAATGGACTTCTCCAAGAGACCCAGTACTTC. Its translation is CATSDNGLLQETQYF.

The chain combines TRBV18 with TRBJ2-5; D remains ambiguous. This CDR3 has 14 residues. Looked up from germline, CDR1 is KGHSH and CDR2 is LQKENI. The V end lost 3 bases, the J end lost 0 bases, and 8 bases lay between the germline ends. In DNA form, the CDR3 reads TGTGCCAGCTCACCTCGACTGAACCAAGAGACCCAGTACTTC. This encodes CASSPRLNQETQYF. The whole variable domain, remainder taken from reference TRBV18 and TRBJ2-5, is NAGVMQNPRHLVRRRGQEARLRCSPMKGHSHVYWYRQLPEEGLKFMVYLQKENIIDESGMPKERFSAEFPKEGPSILRIQQVVRGDSAAYFCASSPRLNQETQYFGPGTRLLVL.